The 26 T cell receptor beta chains below were found in one sample sequenced in a study of neoadjuvant nivolumab and ipilimumab in lung cancer. The method was immunoSEQ multiplex PCR; TCRdb's version includes in-frame clones alone and lacks a portion of them. The sample yields about 18,000 clones, approximately 73% seen once. This sample comprised tumor tissue, obtained after neoadjuvant nivolumab, alone or with ipilimumab, at or shortly before surgery. All receptors derive from an adult with non-small cell lung cancer.

The rearrangement links TRBV28 to TRBJ2-7; TRBD1 might be the D (5 bases). The germline gives CDR1 MDHEN, CDR2 SYDVKM. Trimming cost V 7 bases and J 3 bases, with 16 bases left between them. The CDR3 loop spans 14 amino acids. CDR3 residues: CASKGVRSLYEQYF. The DNA for the CDR3 is TGTGCCAGCAAAGGGGTGAGGTCGCTCTACGAGCAGTACTTC.

This clone was seen once. J is TRBJ2-4 and V is TRBV28; 13 bases are shared with TRBD2. This CDR3 has 16 residues. Looked up from germline, CDR1 is MDHEN and CDR2 is SYDVKM. V trimming: 5 bases; J trimming: 6 bases; junction bases outside the gene matches: 7. The CDR3 nucleotides are TGTGCCAGCAGTGCCCCGACTAGCGGGAGGTTAAACATTCAGTACTTC. Amino acids: CASSAPTSGRLNIQYF. Complete variable domain (other parts from reference TRBV28 and TRBJ2-4): DVKVTQSSRYLVKRTGEKVFLECVQDMDHENMFWYRQDPGLGLRLIYFSYDVKMKEKGDIPEGYSVSREKKERFSLILESASTNQTSMYLCASSAPTSGRLNIQYFGAGTRLSVL.

The chain recombines TRBV30 with TRBJ1-2, with D hard to call. Germline values: CDR1 GTSNPN, CDR2 SVGIG (reference sequence). V gave up 3 bases and J gave up 5 bases, with 10 bases separating them. The CDR3 has 12 amino acids. The CDR3 coding sequence is TGTGCCTGGAGACGGGGAGGGTATGGCTACACCTTC. It encodes CAWRRGGYGYTF.

The chain has TRBV5-4 and TRBJ2-3; the D call may be TRBD1 or TRBD2 (7 bases each). Germline lookup yields CDR1 SGHNT and CDR2 YYREEE (reference sequence). The CDR3 has 15 residues. The V end was cut by 2 bases, the J end by 8 bases, with 18 bases between. CDR3: CASSLGTAGRGTQYF. CDR3 nucleotide sequence: TGTGCCAGCAGCTTAGGGACAGCGGGGCGGGGTACGCAGTATTTT.

This sequence joins TRBV14 and TRBJ2-3; D unclear. With 0 bases removed from V and 9 bases from J, the gap between germline ends came to 10 bases. The CDR3 is made up of 13 amino acids. Germline loops: CDR1 SGHDN, CDR2 FVKESK. CDR3 sequence (DNA): TGTGCCAGCAGCCAAGATCTGGGTAAGACGCAGTATTTT. As protein: CASSQDLGKTQYF. Complete variable domain (other parts from reference TRBV14 and TRBJ2-3): EAGVTQFPSHSVIEKGQTVTLRCDPISGHDNLYWYRRVMGKEIKFLLHFVKESKQDESGMPNNRFLAERTGGTYSTLKVQPAELEDSGVYFCASSQDLGKTQYFGPGTRLTVL.

This chain joins TRBV5-1 and TRBJ2-3; D may be TRBD1 (5 bases). CDR3 length: 14 amino acids. Germline CDR1 SGHRS, CDR2 YFSETQ. The ends were cut back, 4 bases at V and 2 bases at J, with 11 bases in the middle. The CDR3 nucleotides are TGCGCCAGCAGCCCTGACAGATACACAGATACGCAGTATTTT. Its translation is CASSPDRYTDTQYF.

This chain connects TRBV7-2 to TRBJ2-5; 15 positions agree with TRBD2. Germline V gene data show CDR1 as SGHTA and CDR2 as FQGNSA. The CDR3 length is 18 residues. The trim removed 3 bases at V and 5 bases at J, leaving 10 bases unmatched. CDR3 loop: CASSFGLAGGGKAETQYF. CDR3 coding DNA: TGTGCCAGCAGCTTCGGACTAGCGGGAGGGGGTAAGGCGGAGACCCAGTACTTC.

Note on this clone: This same CDR3 is encoded by further DNA sequences in the sample. The gene calls are TRBV18 and TRBJ1-5; possible D gene TRBD1, 5 bases. V lost 3 bases to trimming and J lost 1 base, with 7 bases between them. Germline CDR1 reads KGHSH; CDR2 reads LQKENI. The CDR3 totals 14 residues. CDR3 region: CASSPGQSNQPQHF. The CDR3 region has the DNA TGTGCCAGCTCACCCGGACAAAGCAATCAGCCCCAGCATTTT.

V gene TRBV30 combines with J gene TRBJ2-7; D remains ambiguous. The CDR3 is made up of 13 amino acids. Trimming pared 0 bases from V and 2 bases from J, leaving 8 bases between. Germline V gene lookup returns CDR1 GTSNPN and CDR2 SVGIG (reference sequence). Written as DNA, the CDR3 is TGTGCCTGGAGTGTAGGTCATACCTACGAGCAGTACTTC. It yields the protein CAWSVGHTYEQYF.

The chain employs TRBV7-2 and TRBJ2-7; D not certain. The CDR3 consists of 14 residues. Trimming took off 8 bases at V and 1 base at J, with 15 bases between the two ends. CDR1 and CDR2 (germline): SGHTA, FQGNSA. This CDR3 reads CASQPDKGSYEQYF. The CDR3 DNA reads as TGTGCCAGCCAACCCGATAAAGGGTCCTACGAGCAGTACTTC.

V usage is TRBV11-2 and J usage is TRBJ1-2; D is unclear. CDR1 is SGHAT and CDR2 is FQNNGV in the germline V gene. V gave up 3 bases and J gave up 2 bases, with 4 bases separating them. This CDR3 has 12 residues. As DNA, the CDR3 is TGTGCCAGCAGCTTTCAGAACTATGGCTACACCTTC. Its translation: CASSFQNYGYTF.

The rearrangement links TRBV28 to TRBJ2-7, with TRBD2 matching 7 bases. Unmatched junction bases numbered 8, after V lost 5 bases and J lost 4 bases. Looked up from germline, CDR1 is MDHEN and CDR2 is SYDVKM. The CDR3 is 14 amino acids. The CDR3 is CASSQRGGGYEQYF. The CDR3 coding sequence is TGTGCCAGCAGTCAGCGGGGAGGAGGTTACGAGCAGTACTTC.

The rearrangement links TRBV5-1 to TRBJ2-1, with TRBD2 matching over 12 bases. The CDR3 has 17 residues. The V gene end was trimmed by 4 bases and the J gene end by 5 bases; junction bases not matched to a gene: 10. Germline V gene data show CDR1 as SGHRS and CDR2 as YFSETQ. CDR3 DNA sequence: TGCGCCAGCAGCACGGGACTAGCGGGCGATAGAAACAATGAGCAGTTCTTC. It yields the protein CASSTGLAGDRNNEQFF. Combining the CDR3 with reference TRBV5-1 and TRBJ2-1 gives the whole variable domain KAGVTQTPRYLIKTRGQQVTLSCSPISGHRSVSWYQQTPGQGLQFLFEYFSETQRNKGNFPGRFSGRQFSNSRSEMNVSTLELGDSALYLCASSTGLAGDRNNEQFFGPGTRLTVL.

The chain carries TRBV6-1 and TRBJ2-1, with 7 bases aligning to TRBD1. CDR3 size: 15 residues. Germline V CDR1 and CDR2: MNHNS, SASEGT. V shed 6 bases, J shed 6 bases, and the junction held 11 bases outside the gene matches. The CDR3 DNA sequence: TGTGCCAGCAGAAAAGACAGGGCTTACGGCAATGAGCAGTTCTTC. Its protein is CASRKDRAYGNEQFF.

The CDR3 DNA follows: TGTGCCAGCAGCCCTCGGCAGGCCTACAATGAGCAGTTCTTC. Translating it yields CASSPRQAYNEQFF. The chain recombines TRBV4-2 with TRBJ2-1; D is undetermined. V gave up 4 bases and J gave up 2 bases, with 9 bases separating them. Germline V gene data show CDR1 as LGHNA and CDR2 as YNFKEQ. This CDR3 has 14 amino acids.

This rearrangement joins TRBV5-4 to TRBJ2-1; tentatively, D is TRBD1 or TRBD2 (7 bases each). This CDR3 has 16 residues. Germline assignment: CDR1 SGHNT and CDR2 YYREEE (reference sequence). V was clipped by 4 bases and J by 0 bases, with 14 bases between them. The CDR3: CASSQGGTVSYNEQFF. The CDR3 DNA reads TGTGCCAGCAGCCAGGGGGGGACTGTCTCCTACAATGAGCAGTTCTTC.

The CDR3 loop reads CASSLEGLMNTEAFF. In DNA, the CDR3 is TGTGCCAGCAGCTTAGAGGGCCTCATGAACACTGAAGCTTTCTTT. V gene TRBV5-4 combines with J gene TRBJ1-1, with D unclear. The CDR3 loop spans 15 amino acids. From germline, CDR1 is SGHNT and CDR2 YYREEE (reference sequence). The V end was cut by 2 bases, the J end by 0 bases, with 11 bases between.

The genes are TRBV29-1 and TRBJ2-1; D gene unclear. The CDR3 extends over 15 amino acids. Germline loops: CDR1 SQVTM, CDR2 ANQGSEA. Trimming removed 7 bases from V and 2 bases from J, with 18 bases in between. CDR3 in amino acids: CSGSNHGLAYNEQFF. The CDR3 DNA follows: TGCAGCGGATCAAATCACGGGCTAGCCTACAATGAGCAGTTCTTC.

This clone was observed once. This chain uses TRBV27 with TRBJ1-2; D may be TRBD1 (6 bases). Between the trimmed V and J ends, which lost 5 bases and 2 bases, there was a span of 12 bases. Germline loops: CDR1 MNHEY, CDR2 SMNVEV (reference sequence). CDR3 length: 14 residues. The CDR3 region has the DNA TGTGCCAGCAGTGTGACAGGAGAGAACTATGGCTACACCTTC. Translation: CASSVTGENYGYTF.

There are a few counts of this clone. CDR3 nucleotides: TGCGCCAGCAGGAGGGCACCAGCCGGGACTAGCGACTACGAGCAGTACTTC. Translation: CASRRAPAGTSDYEQYF. The chain has TRBV5-1 and TRBJ2-7; TRBD2 matches at 10 bases. Germline V gene lookup returns CDR1 SGHRS and CDR2 YFSETQ. CDR3 size: 17 residues. Trimming at V came to 5 bases and at J to 3 bases, leaving 14 bases not matched to a gene.

The genes are TRBV7-8 and TRBJ1-3; no firm D call. CDR1 is SGHVS, CDR2 FQNEAQ, per germline. V lost 1 base to trimming and J lost 4 bases, with 5 bases between them. The CDR3 contains 13 residues. CDR3 nucleotide sequence: TGTGCCAGCAGCTTAGTACAGGGAAACACCATATATTTT. Protein: CASSLVQGNTIYF.

This chain links TRBV5-6 with TRBJ2-1; D is undetermined. The CDR3 sequence is 13 residues long. Germline V lookup: CDR1 SGHDT, CDR2 YYEEEE. Trimming stripped 5 bases from V and 9 bases from J, with 15 bases between. CDR3 bases: TGTGCCAGCAGGTTTACGTTTCGAGGTGAGCAGTTCTTC. Its translation: CASRFTFRGEQFF.

This clone is categorized as medium-sized (0.01 to 0.1%). The chain recombines TRBV7-6 with TRBJ2-2, with a weak D call TRBD1 (6 bases). V shed 5 bases and J shed 7 bases, with 14 bases lying between them. In germline, CDR1 is SGHVS, CDR2 FNYEAQ. This CDR3 has 14 amino acids. Here the CDR3 DNA reads TGTGCCAGCAGCATACAGGGAACGGGCGGGGAGCTGTTTTTT. As protein: CASSIQGTGGELFF.

This clone was seen more than once but under ten times. This rearrangement joins TRBV29-1 to TRBJ2-1, with 8 bases that match TRBD1. The V and J ends lost 6 bases and 11 bases, in that order; junction bases with no gene match: 6. The CDR3 loop spans 11 amino acids. Germline V gene data show CDR1 as SQVTM and CDR2 as ANQGSEA. CDR3 protein: CSVRTGKKQFF. The DNA of the CDR3 is TGCAGCGTACGGACAGGGAAGAAGCAGTTCTTC.

V gene TRBV7-6 combines with J gene TRBJ2-5; D gene unclear. Trimming cost V 5 bases and J 5 bases, with 18 bases left between them. The CDR3 totals 15 residues. Germline V gene sequence: CDR1 SGHVS, CDR2 FNYEAQ. The CDR3 DNA reads as TGTGCCAGCAGCCTCCGGTGGTCGGGTTGGGAGACCCAGTACTTC. The encoded protein is CASSLRWSGWETQYF. Supplemented by reference TRBV7-6 and TRBJ2-5, the full variable domain reads GAGVSQSPRYKVTKRGQDVALRCDPISGHVSLYWYRQALGQGPEFLTYFNYEAQQDKSGLPNDRFSAERPEGSISTLTIQRTEQRDSAMYRCASSLRWSGWETQYFGPGTRLLVL.

The chain couples TRBV2 to TRBJ2-5; perhaps D is TRBD1 or TRBD2 (6 bases each). The length of the CDR3 is 16 residues. Germline-derived CDR1 and CDR2 are SNHLY and FYNNEI. The germline V and J ends were trimmed by 0 bases and 7 bases, with 18 bases remaining between them. CDR3 nucleotides: TGTGCCAGCAGTGAAGCGCTTAGACTAGGGGGGCGGACCCAGTACTTC. It is translated as CASSEALRLGGRTQYF.